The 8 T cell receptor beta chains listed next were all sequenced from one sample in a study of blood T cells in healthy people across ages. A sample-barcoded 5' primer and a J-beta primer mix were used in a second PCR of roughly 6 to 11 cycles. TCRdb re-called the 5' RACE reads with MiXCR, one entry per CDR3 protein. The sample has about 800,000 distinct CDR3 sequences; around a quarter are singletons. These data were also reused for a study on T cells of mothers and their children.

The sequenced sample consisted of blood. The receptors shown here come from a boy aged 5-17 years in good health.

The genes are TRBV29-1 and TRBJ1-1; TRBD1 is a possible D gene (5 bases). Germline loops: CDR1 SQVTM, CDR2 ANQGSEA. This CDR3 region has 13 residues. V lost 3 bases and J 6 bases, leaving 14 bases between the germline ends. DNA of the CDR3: TGCAGCGTTGAGGTTTTATCAGGGCCTGAAGCTTTCTTT. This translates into CSVEVLSGPEAFF.

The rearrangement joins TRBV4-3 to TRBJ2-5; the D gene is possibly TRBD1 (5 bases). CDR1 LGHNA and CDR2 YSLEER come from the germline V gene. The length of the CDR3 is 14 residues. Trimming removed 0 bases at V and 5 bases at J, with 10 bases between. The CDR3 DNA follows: TGCGCCAGCAGCCAAGATTGGGCAGGGGAGACCCAGTACTTC. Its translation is CASSQDWAGETQYF.

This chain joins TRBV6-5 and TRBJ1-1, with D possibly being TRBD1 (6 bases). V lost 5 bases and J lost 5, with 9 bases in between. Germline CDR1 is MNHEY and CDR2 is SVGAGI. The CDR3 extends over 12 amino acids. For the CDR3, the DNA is TGTGCCAGCAGTAACAGGGTAACTGAAGCTTTCTTT. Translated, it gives CASSNRVTEAFF.

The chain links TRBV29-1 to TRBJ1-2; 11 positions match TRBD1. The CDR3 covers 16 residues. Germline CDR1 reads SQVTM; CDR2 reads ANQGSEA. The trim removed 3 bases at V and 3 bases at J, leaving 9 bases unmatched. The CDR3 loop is CSVDRGQGDNDYGYTF. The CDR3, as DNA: TGCAGCGTTGACAGGGGACAGGGGGATAACGACTATGGCTACACCTTC.

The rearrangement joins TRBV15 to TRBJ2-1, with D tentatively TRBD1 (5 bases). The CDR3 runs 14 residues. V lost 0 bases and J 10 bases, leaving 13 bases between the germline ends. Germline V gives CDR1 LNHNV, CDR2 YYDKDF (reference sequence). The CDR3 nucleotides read TGTGCCACCAGCAGAGATGGGGTCGACAGCGAGCAGTTCTTC. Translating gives CATSRDGVDSEQFF.

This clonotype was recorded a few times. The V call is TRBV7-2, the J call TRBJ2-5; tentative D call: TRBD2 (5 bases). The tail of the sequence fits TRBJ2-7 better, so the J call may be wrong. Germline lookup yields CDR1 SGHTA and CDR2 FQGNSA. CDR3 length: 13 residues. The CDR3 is CASSWRIEYEQYF. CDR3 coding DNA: TGTGCCAGCAGCTGGAGGATTGAGTACGAGCAGTACTTC.

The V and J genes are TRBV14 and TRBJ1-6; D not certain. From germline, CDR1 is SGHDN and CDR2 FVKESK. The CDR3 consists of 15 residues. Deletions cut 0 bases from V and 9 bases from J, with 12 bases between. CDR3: CASSQDQGSGSPLHF. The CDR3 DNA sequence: TGTGCCAGCAGCCAAGATCAAGGGAGCGGTTCACCCCTCCACTTT.

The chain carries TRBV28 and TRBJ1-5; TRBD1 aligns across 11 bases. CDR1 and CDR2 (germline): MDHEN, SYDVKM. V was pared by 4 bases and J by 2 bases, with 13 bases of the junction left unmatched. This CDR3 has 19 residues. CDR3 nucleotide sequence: TGTGCCAGCAGTTCGCCCGGGACAGGGGGGGTCTGGGGCAATCAGCCCCAGCATTTT. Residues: CASSSPGTGGVWGNQPQHF.